This is a list of T cell receptor beta chains from one sample in a study of T cell clusters in autoimmune cytopenias. TCRdb reprocessed the multiplex PCR reads and keeps a single row for each CDR3 protein, giving no DNA. The table for this sample gives 1,200 to 1,500 distinct CDR3 sequences. The sample consisted of peripheral blood. These receptors originate from a human donor with an autoimmune cytopenia or autoimmune hepatitis (not recorded which). Both conserved end residues are part of each CDR3. Each record gives: clone size, J gene, V gene, CDR3 protein. Clone size is given for some rows only: seen once, a few or many times, or a class if the clone is expanded.

clone_size: medium-sized
j_call: TRBJ1-1
v_call: TRBV6-1
cdr3_aa: CASTPHRNTEAFF

clone_size: NA
j_call: TRBJ1-1
v_call: TRBV7-3
cdr3_aa: CASSLQMNTEAFF

clone_size: medium-sized
j_call: TRBJ1-5
v_call: TRBV12-3/TRBV12-4
cdr3_aa: CASRYGTGGNQPQHF

clone_size: medium-sized
j_call: TRBJ2-3
v_call: TRBV18
cdr3_aa: CASSPLAGDTQYF

clone_size: medium-sized
j_call: TRBJ2-1
v_call: TRBV29-1
cdr3_aa: CSVKKRDQTNEQFF

clone_size: medium-sized
j_call: TRBJ1-1
v_call: TRBV6-5
cdr3_aa: CASSYRGQNTEAFF

clone_size: medium-sized
j_call: TRBJ2-2
v_call: TRBV19
cdr3_aa: CASSPSGQSSDTGELFF

clone_size: NA
j_call: TRBJ2-5
v_call: TRBV7-9
cdr3_aa: CATAPGLLGRETQYF

clone_size: NA
j_call: TRBJ1-2
v_call: TRBV7-2
cdr3_aa: CASSLYEAVLYTF

clone_size: medium-sized
j_call: TRBJ2-1
v_call: TRBV20-1
cdr3_aa: CSASRAVSGGAGDEQFF

clone_size: NA
j_call: TRBJ1-5
v_call: TRBV10-2
cdr3_aa: CASSTQGPQPQHF

clone_size: NA
j_call: TRBJ2-7
v_call: TRBV20-1
cdr3_aa: CSAREGSSYEQYF

clone_size: medium-sized
j_call: TRBJ2-7
v_call: TRBV11-1
cdr3_aa: CASRFGQGLSYEQYF

clone_size: NA
j_call: TRBJ1-5
v_call: TRBV7-9
cdr3_aa: CASNPGTASNQPQHF

clone_size: medium-sized
j_call: TRBJ1-6
v_call: TRBV6-5
cdr3_aa: CASSYNRLINSPLHF

clone_size: NA
j_call: TRBJ2-7
v_call: TRBV6-5
cdr3_aa: CASSTGVAGYEQYF

clone_size: large
j_call: TRBJ1-2
v_call: TRBV29-1
cdr3_aa: CSVYTEWGYGYTF

clone_size: hyperexpanded
j_call: TRBJ2-7
v_call: TRBV5-1
cdr3_aa: CASSLGITGTGKYEQYF

clone_size: NA
j_call: TRBJ2-7
v_call: TRBV7-2
cdr3_aa: CASSLDGKPYEQYF

clone_size: medium-sized
j_call: TRBJ2-3
v_call: TRBV30
cdr3_aa: CAWSYSARVTDTQYF

clone_size: medium-sized
j_call: TRBJ1-5
v_call: TRBV19
cdr3_aa: CASSMGTGRGFSNQPQHF

clone_size: medium-sized
j_call: TRBJ2-1
v_call: TRBV19
cdr3_aa: CASSVSGSLNEQFF

clone_size: medium-sized
j_call: TRBJ2-1
v_call: TRBV20-1
cdr3_aa: CSARGITGNSYNEQFF

clone_size: medium-sized
j_call: TRBJ1-2
v_call: TRBV6-1
cdr3_aa: CASSERGGGYTF

clone_size: NA
j_call: TRBJ1-2
v_call: TRBV19
cdr3_aa: CASKFLDRERYIYGYTF

clone_size: medium-sized
j_call: TRBJ2-3
v_call: TRBV7-9
cdr3_aa: CASSLTSGSTDTQYF

clone_size: medium-sized
j_call: TRBJ2-3
v_call: TRBV27
cdr3_aa: CASSPLQGREGADTQYF

clone_size: medium-sized
j_call: TRBJ1-1
v_call: TRBV18
cdr3_aa: CASSRTGGNTEAFF

clone_size: medium-sized
j_call: TRBJ1-2
v_call: TRBV6-1
cdr3_aa: CASSDNRGLYGYTF

clone_size: medium-sized
j_call: TRBJ2-2
v_call: TRBV29-1
cdr3_aa: CSVEHSSGRAHTGELFF

clone_size: large
j_call: TRBJ2-2
v_call: TRBV5-4
cdr3_aa: CALSPNRAGELFF

clone_size: medium-sized
j_call: TRBJ2-1
v_call: TRBV19
cdr3_aa: CASSSYGAAGSNEQFF

clone_size: medium-sized
j_call: TRBJ1-2
v_call: TRBV18
cdr3_aa: CASSPPEGGGGYTF

clone_size: medium-sized
j_call: TRBJ2-1
v_call: TRBV27
cdr3_aa: CASSLSGQYNEQFF

clone_size: medium-sized
j_call: TRBJ1-5
v_call: TRBV30
cdr3_aa: CAWSRDRGQGQPQHF

clone_size: medium-sized
j_call: TRBJ2-3
v_call: TRBV13
cdr3_aa: CASSPRTLTDTQYF

clone_size: medium-sized
j_call: TRBJ1-4
v_call: TRBV7-2
cdr3_aa: CASSLWGRQQELFF

clone_size: NA
j_call: TRBJ1-2
v_call: TRBV18
cdr3_aa: CASSHRTRDKRLVSDGYTF

clone_size: medium-sized
j_call: TRBJ1-2
v_call: TRBV6-5
cdr3_aa: CASSPSVQDYGYTF